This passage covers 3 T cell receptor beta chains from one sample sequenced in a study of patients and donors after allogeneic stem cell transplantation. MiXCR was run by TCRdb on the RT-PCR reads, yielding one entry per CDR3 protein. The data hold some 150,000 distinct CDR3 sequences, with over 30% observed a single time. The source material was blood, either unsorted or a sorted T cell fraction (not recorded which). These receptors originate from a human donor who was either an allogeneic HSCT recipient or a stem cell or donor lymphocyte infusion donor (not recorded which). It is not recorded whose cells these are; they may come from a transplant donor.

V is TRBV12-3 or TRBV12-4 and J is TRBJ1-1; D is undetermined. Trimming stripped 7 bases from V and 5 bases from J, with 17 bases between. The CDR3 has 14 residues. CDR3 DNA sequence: TGTGCCAGCAAAATGCTGGGGAGGAAAACTGAAGCTTTCTTT. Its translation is CASKMLGRKTEAFF.

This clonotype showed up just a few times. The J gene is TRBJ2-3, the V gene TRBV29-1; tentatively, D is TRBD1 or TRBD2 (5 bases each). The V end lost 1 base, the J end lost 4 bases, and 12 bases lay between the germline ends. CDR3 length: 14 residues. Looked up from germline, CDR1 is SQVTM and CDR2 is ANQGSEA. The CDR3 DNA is TGCAGCGTTGAAGCGGGACCCCCGCCAGATACGCAGTATTTT. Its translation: CSVEAGPPPDTQYF.

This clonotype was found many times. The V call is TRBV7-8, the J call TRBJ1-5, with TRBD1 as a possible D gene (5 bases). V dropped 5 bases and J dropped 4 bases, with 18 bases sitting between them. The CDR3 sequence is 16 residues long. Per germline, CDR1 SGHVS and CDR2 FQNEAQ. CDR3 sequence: CASSHWSRDPNQPQHF. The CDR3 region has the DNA TGTGCCAGCAGCCACTGGTCGAGGGACCCGAATCAGCCCCAGCATTTT.